These 8 T cell receptor beta chains share one sample of origin, sequenced in a study of Graves' ophthalmopathy and Graves' hyperthyroidism. The authors amplified TCR beta CDR3 regions from RNA transcripts. HTBI primers primed a first-round RT-PCR, and a second-round multiplex PCR followed. TCRdb reanalysed the multiplex PCR reads using MiXCR and keeps one entry per CDR3 protein. This repertoire shows about 200,000 distinct CDR3 sequences, under 30% found once; its top ten account for approximately 9%. The specimen sequenced was peripheral blood. The receptors come from a man in his forties or fifties with Graves' ophthalmopathy.

The V gene is TRBV28, the J gene TRBJ1-6, with a weak D call TRBD1 (5 bases). CDR1 and CDR2 from the germline V gene are MDHEN and SYDVKM. The CDR3 extends over 14 amino acids. Trimming removed 5 bases at V and 7 bases at J, with 12 bases between. The DNA of the CDR3 is TGTGCCAGCAGTCCAGGGCCTTTGAATTCACCCCTCCACTTT. It specifies CASSPGPLNSPLHF.

In this sample, this clonotype turned up a few times. The chain uses TRBV20-1 and TRBJ2-5; the match to TRBD2 covers 10 bases. The germline CDR1 and CDR2 sequences are DFQATT and SNEGSKA (reference sequence). Trimming at V came to 3 bases and at J to 4 bases, leaving 2 bases not matched to a gene. This CDR3 is built from 13 residues. In nucleotides, the CDR3 is TGCAGTGCTAGGCTAGCGGGAGTAGAGACCCAGTACTTC. It codes for CSARLAGVETQYF.

The genes are TRBV6-1 and TRBJ1-2; D uncertain. With 7 bases removed from V and 4 bases from J, the gap between germline ends came to 7 bases. Germline V lookup: CDR1 MNHNS, CDR2 SASEGT. The CDR3 length is 11 residues. CDR3 DNA: TGTGCCAGCACAGAGGTCTATGGCTACACCTTC. It yields the protein CASTEVYGYTF.

At least ten counts were recorded for this clonotype. The chain is built from TRBV18 and TRBJ2-7; no clear D gene. The V gene lost 6 bases and the J gene lost 2 bases, with 8 bases spanning the gap. CDR1 is KGHSH and CDR2 is LQKENI in the germline V gene. This CDR3 is built from 12 residues. The CDR3, as DNA: TGTGCCAGCTCCCCTACCGCCTACGAGCAGTACTTC. Translated, it gives CASSPTAYEQYF.

The chain carries TRBV6-5 and TRBJ2-5; D unclear. The V gene's germline CDR1 is MNHEY and CDR2 SVGAGI. Trimming cost V 0 bases and J 4 bases, with 18 bases left between them. The CDR3 runs to 17 residues. DNA for the CDR3: TGTGCCAGCAGTTACTCGGGGTCTGGGTCGAGGAGAGAGACCCAGTACTTC. Encoded protein: CASSYSGSGSRRETQYF.

This clonotype was seen at least ten times. The chain is built from TRBV6-1 and TRBJ2-2, with 7 positions matching TRBD2. The CDR3 runs to 14 residues. V was clipped by 7 bases and J by 3 bases; unmatched bases: 5. Germline-derived CDR1 and CDR2 are MNHNS and SASEGT. DNA of the CDR3: TGTGCCAGCAAATGGCTAGCGGACACCGGGGAGCTGTTTTTT. This gives the protein CASKWLADTGELFF.

The chain has TRBV7-2 and TRBJ1-2, with TRBD1 as a possible D gene (5 bases). The germline V gene has CDR1 SGHTA and CDR2 FQGNSA. The CDR3 contains 14 residues. Trimming removed 5 bases at V and 3 bases at J, with 13 bases between. CDR3 coding DNA: TGTGCCAGCAGCGGCGCAAGGGGCGACTATGGCTACACCTTC. Translation gives CASSGARGDYGYTF. The full variable domain, with the rest looked up from reference TRBV7-2 and TRBJ1-2, is GAGVSQSPSNKVTEKGKDVELRCDPISGHTALYWYRQSLGQGLEFLIYFQGNSAPDKSGLPSDRFSAERTGGSVSTLTIQRTQQEDSAVYLCASSGARGDYGYTFGSGTRLTVV.

V usage is TRBV28 and J usage is TRBJ2-5, with TRBD2 as a possible D gene (6 bases). Trimming pared 11 bases from V and 5 bases from J, leaving 24 bases between. The CDR3 length is 15 residues. From germline, CDR1 is MDHEN and CDR2 SYDVKM. DNA of the CDR3: TGTGCCCACCGCGGGGCAGGGAACCGTTGGGAGACCCAGTACTTC. Residues: CAHRGAGNRWETQYF.